The source of this T cell receptor (beta chain) is a study of graft-versus-host responses after intestinal transplantation. About the study: After anti-thymocyte globulin induction, recipients took tacrolimus and steroids for approximately three years. Study results and limitations: GvH clones turned up in recipient marrow; some had shown up first in ileum or blood.

Germline assignment: CDR1 SGHRS and CDR2 YFSETQ. Trimming left V 0 bases short and J 0 bases short, with 9 bases between. CDR3 length: 16 residues. This clone was detected once. As yet, its antigen is unknown. TCRdb's table, derived via immunoSEQ multiplex PCR, lists solely in-frame clones and lacks some. This sample has around 120,000 clones, with 90% to 95% found just once. J is TRBJ1-4 and V is TRBV5-1; D unclear. The sequence derives from a human donor who received an intestinal transplant. Sample: unstimulated CD4+ T cells sorted from spleen or lymph node cells, taken before intestinal transplant. For the CDR3, the DNA is TGCGCCAGCAGCTTGGCGCCCCAGACAACTAATGAAAAACTGTTTTTT. This encodes CASSLAPQTTNEKLFF.